Below, one TCR beta chain is given with its context. V trimming: 7 bases; J trimming: 4 bases; junction bases outside the gene matches: 8. In germline, CDR1 is SGHVS, CDR2 FQNEAQ. CDR3 length: 16 residues. This entry is derived from a study of blood T cell repertoires in COVID-19. Study-level information: The samples span acute and convalescent COVID-19 from the United States, Italy and Spain. T cells, B-cell-depleted T cells, or PBMCs provided the cDNA or gDNA that served as material.

In the original processing: Amplification of reference gene primers was used by the study to estimate nucleated cell counts. TCRdb keeps only in-frame clones here, not all; method: immunoSEQ multiplex PCR. Clone size and the V and J calls come from that table; the DNA yielded D and trimming. The table shows about 93,000 clones, with around four fifths occurring only once. This rearrangement joins TRBV7-8 to TRBJ2-5; 14 nucleotides match TRBD2. The sequenced material came from peripheral blood. The clonotype was recovered from a human donor in a cohort sampled during active COVID-19. This CDR3 reads CASTRYGLAGGETQYF. The CDR3 DNA sequence: TGTGCCAGCACCAGATACGGACTAGCGGGAGGAGAGACCCAGTACTTC.